These 12 T cell receptor beta chains were all obtained from the same sample, sequenced in a study of blood T cell repertoires in COVID-19. TCRdb keeps only in-frame clones here, not all; method: immunoSEQ multiplex PCR. This sample has approximately 350,000 clones, with 80% to 90% found just once. The sequenced material came from PBMCs or T cells enriched from blood (not recorded which). The receptors here all came from a man in his late teens or twenties who had recovered from COVID-19.

The CDR3 here is CASSSRTSGSYEQYF. CDR3 bases: TGTGCCAGCAGCTCTCGGACTAGCGGGAGTTACGAGCAGTACTTC. The chain has TRBV7-6 and TRBJ2-7; TRBD2 matches at 13 bases. The CDR3 covers 15 residues. V shed 4 bases, J shed 4 bases, and the junction held 4 bases outside the gene matches. The germline V gene encodes CDR1 SGHVS and CDR2 FNYEAQ.

The chain combines TRBV28 with TRBJ2-1, with 7 positions matching TRBD2. The V gene's germline CDR1 is MDHEN and CDR2 SYDVKM. V was clipped by 6 bases and J by 8 bases; unmatched bases: 13. The CDR3 sequence is 15 residues long. The CDR3 sequence is CASSTWGRGGHEQFF. In nucleotides, the CDR3 is TGTGCCAGCAGCACGTGGGGGAGGGGAGGCCATGAGCAGTTCTTC.

The chain carries TRBV18 and TRBJ2-7, with TRBD1 matching over 8 bases. Germline V lookup: CDR1 KGHSH, CDR2 LQKENI. Unmatched junction bases numbered 4, after V lost 2 bases and J lost 1 base. CDR3 length equals 15 residues. The CDR3 loop reads CASSPAGGPSYEQYF. The CDR3 nucleotides are TGTGCCAGCTCACCAGCAGGGGGCCCTTCCTACGAGCAGTACTTC.

Comment on this clone: The sample has other DNA sequences that encode this CDR3 too. The chain recombines TRBV12-3 or TRBV12-4 with TRBJ1-1; the match to TRBD1 covers 8 bases. The CDR3 is 13 residues long. Trimming took 6 bases from V and 1 from J; bases not matched to a gene: 1. Written as DNA, the CDR3 is TGTGCCAGCAGCCAGGGGGCGAACACTGAAGCTTTCTTT. The encoded protein is CASSQGANTEAFF.

The J gene is TRBJ2-3, the V gene TRBV3-1 (or the pseudogene TRBV3-2); 7 bases align to TRBD1. Looked up from germline, CDR1 is LGHDT and CDR2 is YNNKEL (reference sequence). After removal of 4 bases from V and 8 bases from J, the junction contained 12 bases not matched to a gene. The CDR3 extends over 15 amino acids. The CDR3 here is CASSPRQGRLATQYF. The DNA of the CDR3 is TGTGCCAGCAGCCCCCGACAGGGTAGGTTAGCTACGCAGTATTTT.

V usage is TRBV7-9 and J usage is TRBJ1-3; TRBD1 agrees at 11 bases. The germline V gene encodes CDR1 SEHNR and CDR2 FQNEAQ (reference sequence). The CDR3 loop spans 18 amino acids. Trimming at V came to 5 bases and at J to 5 bases, leaving 14 bases not matched to a gene. In nucleotides, the CDR3 is TGTGCCAGCAGCCATTGGGGCACGAGGACAGGGGGCCGAAACACCATATATTTT. Translation: CASSHWGTRTGGRNTIYF.

This sequence joins TRBV5-1 and TRBJ1-1; D gene unclear. Germline CDR1 reads SGHRS; CDR2 reads YFSETQ. The V and J ends lost 0 bases and 3 bases respectively, with 12 bases between them. There are 15 residues in the CDR3. For the CDR3, the DNA is TGCGCCAGCAGCTTGGCGGCAGGAGGAGACACTGAAGCTTTCTTT. Residues: CASSLAAGGDTEAFF. Variable domain in full (rest from reference TRBV5-1 and TRBJ1-1): KAGVTQTPRYLIKTRGQQVTLSCSPISGHRSVSWYQQTPGQGLQFLFEYFSETQRNKGNFPGRFSGRQFSNSRSEMNVSTLELGDSALYLCASSLAAGGDTEAFFGQGTRLTVV.

The chain employs TRBV27 and TRBJ1-3; 7 bases match TRBD1. This CDR3 has 15 amino acids. Trimming removed 5 bases from V and 6 bases from J; junction bases left unmatched: 10. Germline V CDR1 and CDR2: MNHEY, SMNVEV (reference sequence). CDR3 region: CASSPGTVLENTIYF. CDR3 DNA: TGTGCCAGCAGTCCCGGGACAGTCCTTGAAAACACCATATATTTT.

The V and J genes are TRBV9 and TRBJ1-1; 10 bases are shared with TRBD1. V trimming: 4 bases; J trimming: 6 bases; junction bases outside the gene matches: 12. The CDR3 totals 16 residues. Germline V gene sequence: CDR1 SGDLS, CDR2 YYNGEE. Here the CDR3 reads CASSLTGGTGVSEAFF. The CDR3 nucleotides read TGTGCCAGCAGCCTAACAGGGGGGACAGGGGTTTCTGAAGCTTTCTTT.

The chain is built from TRBV19 and TRBJ1-2; 9 nucleotides agree with TRBD1. This CDR3 has 14 amino acids. V was clipped by 5 bases and J by 6 bases; unmatched bases: 7. Germline values: CDR1 LNHDA, CDR2 SQIVND (reference sequence). The CDR3 nucleotides are TGTGCCAGTAGTCCCTTGGGACAGGGAAATGGCTACACCTTC. It specifies CASSPLGQGNGYTF.

The genes are TRBV10-1 and TRBJ2-3, with D tentatively TRBD2 (5 bases). Germline CDR1 reads WNHNN; CDR2 reads SYGVQD (reference sequence). V shed 9 bases and J shed 5 bases, with 15 bases lying between them. This CDR3 contains 13 residues. The CDR3 sequence: CASAMSGEDTQYF. The CDR3 DNA sequence: TGCGCCAGTGCGATGTCCGGGGAAGATACGCAGTATTTT.

V and J are TRBV29-1 and TRBJ2-1, with a possible D match to TRBD1 (7 bases). V lost 7 bases and J 3 bases, leaving 19 bases between the germline ends. The V gene's germline CDR1 is SQVTM and CDR2 ANQGSEA. CDR3 length equals 15 residues. The CDR3 nucleotides are TGCAGCGATGTAGGAGGGACAGATATCTACAATGAGCAGTTCTTC. Protein sequence: CSDVGGTDIYNEQFF.